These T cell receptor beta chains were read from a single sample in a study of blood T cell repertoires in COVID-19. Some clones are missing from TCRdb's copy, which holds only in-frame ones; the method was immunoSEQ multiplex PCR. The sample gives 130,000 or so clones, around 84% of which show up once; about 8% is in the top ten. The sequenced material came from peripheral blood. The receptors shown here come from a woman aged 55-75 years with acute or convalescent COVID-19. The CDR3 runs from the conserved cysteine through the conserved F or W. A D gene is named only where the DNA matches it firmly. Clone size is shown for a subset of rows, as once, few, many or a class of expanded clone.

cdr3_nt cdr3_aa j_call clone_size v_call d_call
TGTGCCAGCAGCCAACCGTCGTCCGTCGGCGAGCAGTACTTC CASSQPSSVGEQYF TRBJ2-7 NA TRBV4-2 NA
TGTGCCAGCAGCTTGAGTCGGGTCTATGGCTACACCTTC CASSLSRVYGYTF TRBJ1-2 NA TRBV5-6 NA
TGTGCCTGGCACAGGGGAGCTGAAGCTTTCTTT CAWHRGAEAFF TRBJ1-1 NA TRBV30 TRBD1
TGTGCCAGCAGCCAAGAACAGGGGGGGAACACCGGGGAGCTGTTTTTT CASSQEQGGNTGELFF TRBJ2-2 NA TRBV3-1/TRBV3-2 TRBD1
TGTGCCAGCAGCTTACCAGGGGTAGTAGGCTACACCTTC CASSLPGVVGYTF TRBJ1-2 NA TRBV7-8 NA
TGCAGCGTCACCGGGAGTAACTATGGCTACACCTTC CSVTGSNYGYTF TRBJ1-2 once TRBV29-1 NA
TGTGCCAGCAGTTTAGGGGGGACAGGGGGTAACGAGCAGTACTTC CASSLGGTGGNEQYF TRBJ2-7 NA TRBV28 TRBD1
TGTGCCAGCAGTGAACGTCCCAGGGACTCCTACAATGAGCAGTTCTTC CASSERPRDSYNEQFF TRBJ2-1 NA TRBV6-1 NA
TGTGCCAGCAGCCCCCGCCGGGACAGTTTGGTTGAAGCTTTCTTT CASSPRRDSLVEAFF TRBJ1-1 NA TRBV7-9 TRBD1
TGTGCCAGCGAACCAACAGGGGCCCTCACAGATACGCAGTATTTT CASEPTGALTDTQYF TRBJ2-3 NA TRBV6-6 TRBD1
TGTGCCAGCAGTATGGGACAGGTCGTTAACGAGCAGTACTTC CASSMGQVVNEQYF TRBJ2-7 NA TRBV6-5 TRBD1
TGTGCCTTGGACAGGGGGCTGGGTTATGAGCAGTTCTTC CALDRGLGYEQFF TRBJ2-1 NA TRBV2 TRBD1
TGCGCCAGCAGCGCCGGGACTAGCGGGGGCAATGAGCAGTTCTTC CASSAGTSGGNEQFF TRBJ2-1 NA TRBV5-1 TRBD2
TGTGCCAGCAGCCCCCTGCCCGAGGGGGAGAGCACAGATACGCAGTATTTT CASSPLPEGESTDTQYF TRBJ2-3 NA TRBV11-3 NA
TGTGCCAGCAGCCAACAGGCTTTCTCTGGAAACACCATATATTTT CASSQQAFSGNTIYF TRBJ1-3 NA TRBV14 NA
TGTGCCAGCAGCTTAGGAGCCCGGGCCGGGGGAAACACCGGGGAGCTGTTTTTT CASSLGARAGGNTGELFF TRBJ2-2 NA TRBV7-3 NA
TGTGCCAGCAGCCCCGGTTTTGGGAGCGGACCTCCGGATACGCAGTATTTT CASSPGFGSGPPDTQYF TRBJ2-3 NA TRBV7-2 NA
TGTGCCTGGAGCCTGACAGTGTGGGGAAACATTCAGTACTTC CAWSLTVWGNIQYF TRBJ2-4 NA TRBV30 NA
TGTGCCAGCAGCTCGGTCCGTCCGTCTCATGAAAAACTGTTTTTT CASSSVRPSHEKLFF TRBJ1-4 NA TRBV7-2 NA
TGTGCCAGCAGCTTTTTCCGGGGGGCCTTCTCTGGGGCCAACGTCCTGACTTTC CASSFFRGAFSGANVLTF TRBJ2-6 NA TRBV7-9 NA
TGTGCCAGCAGGCCGGGACAGGCATCCTCTGGAAACACCATATATTTT CASRPGQASSGNTIYF TRBJ1-3 NA TRBV7-2 TRBD1
TGTGCCAGCAGTCCTGGTAGGGACTATTACAATGAGCAGTTCTTC CASSPGRDYYNEQFF TRBJ2-1 once TRBV7-9 TRBD2
TGTGCCAGCAGTTTCGGGACAGGACCACGACTGAACTATGGCTACACCTTC CASSFGTGPRLNYGYTF TRBJ1-2 NA TRBV28 TRBD1
TGTGCCAGCAGCTTAGCCGGGGATAGCAATCAGCCCCAGCATTTT CASSLAGDSNQPQHF TRBJ1-5 NA TRBV7-9 NA
TGTGCCAGCAGCGGACTAGCTTATGAGCAGTTCTTC CASSGLAYEQFF TRBJ2-1 NA TRBV7-9 TRBD2
TGCGCCAGCAGCTTGGTAGCGGGGGTGGAGACCCAGTACTTC CASSLVAGVETQYF TRBJ2-5 NA TRBV5-1 TRBD2
TGCGCCAGCTCCGCGGGGGCAGACGAGCAGTACTTC CASSAGADEQYF TRBJ2-7 NA TRBV5-1 NA
TGTGCCAGCAGCACCCGGCAGGGTAGTATATCCTACAATGAGCAGTTCTTC CASSTRQGSISYNEQFF TRBJ2-1 once TRBV14 NA
TGTGCCAGTAGTCGATCCCTGGGCCCAGAGACCCAGTACTTC CASSRSLGPETQYF TRBJ2-5 NA TRBV19 NA
TGTGCCAGCAGCCGACAACAGGGGGCGGGAAACACCATATATTTT CASSRQQGAGNTIYF TRBJ1-3 NA TRBV13 TRBD1
TGTGCCTGGAGTGTTTTGGGGCAGGGGTCCGGCTACACCTTC CAWSVLGQGSGYTF TRBJ1-2 NA TRBV30 NA
TGTGCCAGCAATCGACAGGGGAACTATGGCTACACCTTC CASNRQGNYGYTF TRBJ1-2 NA TRBV12-3/TRBV12-4 TRBD1
TGTGCCCTCAAGGCCGGGGGGGCCTACGAGCAGTACTTC CALKAGGAYEQYF TRBJ2-7 NA TRBV28 TRBD2
TGCGCCAGCAGTGGCCAGTCCGGGAGGGCGGATCAGCCCCAGCATTTT CASSGQSGRADQPQHF TRBJ1-5 NA TRBV10-2 NA
TGTGCCAGCAGCTCCCGGACAGGGTCCTACGAGCAGTACTTC CASSSRTGSYEQYF TRBJ2-7 NA TRBV11-3 TRBD1
TGTGCCACCAGTGATCGGGTGGCGGGGGGTTCCTACAATGAGCAGTTCTTC CATSDRVAGGSYNEQFF TRBJ2-1 NA TRBV24-1 TRBD2
TGTGCCAGCAGTCGTAGGGGAGGCCGAACTAACTATGGCTACACCTTC CASSRRGGRTNYGYTF TRBJ1-2 NA TRBV11-3 NA